This T cell receptor (beta chain) was obtained from a study of T cells after yellow fever vaccination. Looked up from germline, CDR1 is SGHNT and CDR2 is YENEEA. Between the trimmed V and J ends, which lost 2 bases and 8 bases, there was a span of 10 bases. This CDR3 region has 13 residues. TCRdb reprocessed the 5' RACE reads with MiXCR, giving one entry per CDR3 protein. The table has a few hundred thousand distinct CDR3 sequences, about 5.2% seen once. This clonotype was counted between two and nine times. The receptor was isolated from a man aged 18 to 29 who received the YFV17D yellow fever vaccine. This chain connects TRBV11-3 to TRBJ2-1; D may correspond to TRBD1 or TRBD2 (5 bases each). The sample was CD4+ T cells sorted from PBMCs, taken on the day of the yellow fever booster vaccination. CDR3 protein: CASSLLGVDEQFF. The CDR3 DNA is TGTGCCAGCAGCTTACTGGGGGTAGATGAGCAGTTCTTC.